The present T cell receptor beta chain was sequenced within a study of blood T cell repertoires in COVID-19. Study-wide background: In each case, the material was cDNA or gDNA derived from T cells, B-cell-depleted T cells, or PBMCs.

The data were produced by immunoSEQ multiplex PCR, yet TCRdb's version contains in-frame clones alone and is incomplete. The table lists over 200,000 clones, about 90% of them singletons. This TCR came from a man between 40 and 49 years old with active or convalescent COVID-19. Sequences were obtained from peripheral blood.

The DNA for the CDR3 is TGTGCCAGCAGCCAAGATAACCCCTACCGACAGTCCAAAATACTCCTGAACACTGAAGCTTTCTTT. Encoded protein: CASSQDNPYRQSKILLNTEAFF. J is TRBJ1-1 and V is TRBV4-2; D is possibly TRBD1 (5 bases). The V and J ends lost 0 bases and 0 bases respectively, with 29 bases between them. Germline loops: CDR1 LGHNA, CDR2 YNFKEQ. The CDR3 totals 22 residues.